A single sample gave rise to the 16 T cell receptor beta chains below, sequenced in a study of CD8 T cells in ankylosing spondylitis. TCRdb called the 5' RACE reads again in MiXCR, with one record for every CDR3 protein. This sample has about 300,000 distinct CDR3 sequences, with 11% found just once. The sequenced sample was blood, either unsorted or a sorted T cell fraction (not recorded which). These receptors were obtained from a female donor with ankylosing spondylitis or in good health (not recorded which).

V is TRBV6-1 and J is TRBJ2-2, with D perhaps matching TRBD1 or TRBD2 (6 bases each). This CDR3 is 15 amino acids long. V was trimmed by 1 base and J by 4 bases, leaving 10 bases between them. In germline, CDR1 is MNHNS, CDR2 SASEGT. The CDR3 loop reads CASSEEGGTTGELFF. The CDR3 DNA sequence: TGTGCCAGCAGTGAAGAGGGGGGAACCACCGGGGAGCTGTTTTTT.

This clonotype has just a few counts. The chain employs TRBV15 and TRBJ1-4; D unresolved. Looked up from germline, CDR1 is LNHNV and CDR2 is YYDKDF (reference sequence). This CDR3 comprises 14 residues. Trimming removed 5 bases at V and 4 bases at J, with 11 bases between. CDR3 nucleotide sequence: TGTGCCACCAGCCCCGGACGGGGTAATGAAAAACTGTTTTTT. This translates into CATSPGRGNEKLFF.

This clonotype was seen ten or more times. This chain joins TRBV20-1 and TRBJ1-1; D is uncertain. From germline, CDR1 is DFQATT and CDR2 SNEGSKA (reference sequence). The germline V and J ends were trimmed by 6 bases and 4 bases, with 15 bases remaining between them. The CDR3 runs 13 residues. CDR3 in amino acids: CSAKNSGSTEAFF. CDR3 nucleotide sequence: TGCAGTGCCAAAAATTCCGGGTCCACTGAAGCTTTCTTT.

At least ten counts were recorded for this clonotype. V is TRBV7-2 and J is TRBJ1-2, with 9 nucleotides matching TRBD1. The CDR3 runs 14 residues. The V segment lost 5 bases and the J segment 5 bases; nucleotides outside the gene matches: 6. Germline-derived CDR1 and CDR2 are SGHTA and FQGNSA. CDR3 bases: TGTGCCAGCAGCCCAGACAGGGGGGGATATGGCTACACCTTC. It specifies CASSPDRGGYGYTF.

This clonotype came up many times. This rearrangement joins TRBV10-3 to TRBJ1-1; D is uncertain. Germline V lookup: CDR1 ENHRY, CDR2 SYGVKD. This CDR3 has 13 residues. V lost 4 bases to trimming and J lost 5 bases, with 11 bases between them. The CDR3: CAISGYSGTEAFF. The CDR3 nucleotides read TGTGCCATCAGTGGGTACAGTGGTACTGAAGCTTTCTTT.

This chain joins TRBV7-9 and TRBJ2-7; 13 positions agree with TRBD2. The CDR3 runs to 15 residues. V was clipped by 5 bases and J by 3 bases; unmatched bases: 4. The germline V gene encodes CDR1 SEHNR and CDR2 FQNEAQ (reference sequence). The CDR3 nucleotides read TGTGCCAGCAGCCAGGGACTAGCGGGGATCTACGAGCAGTACTTC. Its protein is CASSQGLAGIYEQYF.

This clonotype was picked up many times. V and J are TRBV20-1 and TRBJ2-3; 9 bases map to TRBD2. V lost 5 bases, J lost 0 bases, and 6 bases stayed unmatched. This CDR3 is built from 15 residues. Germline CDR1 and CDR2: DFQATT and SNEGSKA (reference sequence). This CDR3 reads CSAEPLAGSTDTQYF. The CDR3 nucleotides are TGCAGTGCTGAACCCCTAGCGGGGAGCACAGATACGCAGTATTTT.

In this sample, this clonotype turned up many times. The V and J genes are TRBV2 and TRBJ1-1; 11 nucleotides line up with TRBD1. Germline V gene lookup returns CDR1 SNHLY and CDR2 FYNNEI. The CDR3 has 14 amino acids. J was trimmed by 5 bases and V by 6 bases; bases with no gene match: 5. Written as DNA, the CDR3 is TGTGCCAGCAGGGACAGGGGGCAGCGGACTGAAGCTTTCTTT. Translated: CASRDRGQRTEAFF.

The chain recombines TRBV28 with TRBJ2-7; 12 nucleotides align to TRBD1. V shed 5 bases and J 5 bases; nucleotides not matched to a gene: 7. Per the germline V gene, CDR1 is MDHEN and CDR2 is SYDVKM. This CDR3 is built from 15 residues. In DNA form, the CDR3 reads TGTGCCAGCAGTCGTCCGGGACAGGGGGCGAACGAGCAGTACTTC. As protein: CASSRPGQGANEQYF.

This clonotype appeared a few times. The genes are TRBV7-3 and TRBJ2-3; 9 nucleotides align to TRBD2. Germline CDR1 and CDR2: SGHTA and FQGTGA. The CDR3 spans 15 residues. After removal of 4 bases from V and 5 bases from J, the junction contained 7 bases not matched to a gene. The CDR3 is CASSYSGGSRDTQYF. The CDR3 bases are TGTGCCAGCAGCTATAGCGGGGGATCGAGAGATACGCAGTATTTT.

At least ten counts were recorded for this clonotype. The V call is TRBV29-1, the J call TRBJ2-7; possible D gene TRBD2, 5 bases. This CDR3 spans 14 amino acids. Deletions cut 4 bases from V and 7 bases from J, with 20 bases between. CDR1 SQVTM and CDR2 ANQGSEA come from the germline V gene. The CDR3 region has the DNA TGCAGCGTTGGTATTCGGGGATCCATTTGGGAGCAGTACTTC. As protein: CSVGIRGSIWEQYF.

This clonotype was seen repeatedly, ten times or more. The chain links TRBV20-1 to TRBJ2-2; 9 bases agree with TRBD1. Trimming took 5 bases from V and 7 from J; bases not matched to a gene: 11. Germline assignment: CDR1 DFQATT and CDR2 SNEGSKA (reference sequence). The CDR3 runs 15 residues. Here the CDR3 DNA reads TGCAGTGCTGGTCTCGGGACAGGGAGATACGGGGAGCTGTTTTTT. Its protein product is CSAGLGTGRYGELFF.

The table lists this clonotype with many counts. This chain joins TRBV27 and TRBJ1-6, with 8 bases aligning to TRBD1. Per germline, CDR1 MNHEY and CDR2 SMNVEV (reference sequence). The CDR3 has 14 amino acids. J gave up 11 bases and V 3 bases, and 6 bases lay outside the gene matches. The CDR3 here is CASSFGTGTTPLHF. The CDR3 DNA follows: TGTGCCAGCAGTTTCGGGACAGGTACCACACCCCTCCACTTT.

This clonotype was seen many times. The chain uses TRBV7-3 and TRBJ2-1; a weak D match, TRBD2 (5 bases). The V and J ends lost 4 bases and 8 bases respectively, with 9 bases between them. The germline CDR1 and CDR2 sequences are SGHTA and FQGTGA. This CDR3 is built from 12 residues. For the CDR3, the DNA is TGTGCCAGCAGCTCGGCGGGTTATGAGCAGTTCTTC. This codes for CASSSAGYEQFF.

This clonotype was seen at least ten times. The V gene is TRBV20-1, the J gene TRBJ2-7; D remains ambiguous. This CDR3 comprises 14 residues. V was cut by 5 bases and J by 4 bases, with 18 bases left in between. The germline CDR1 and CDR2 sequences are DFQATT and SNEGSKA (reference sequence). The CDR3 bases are TGCAGTGCTTCGAACCCGTCGCAGGTATACGAGCAGTACTTC. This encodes CSASNPSQVYEQYF.

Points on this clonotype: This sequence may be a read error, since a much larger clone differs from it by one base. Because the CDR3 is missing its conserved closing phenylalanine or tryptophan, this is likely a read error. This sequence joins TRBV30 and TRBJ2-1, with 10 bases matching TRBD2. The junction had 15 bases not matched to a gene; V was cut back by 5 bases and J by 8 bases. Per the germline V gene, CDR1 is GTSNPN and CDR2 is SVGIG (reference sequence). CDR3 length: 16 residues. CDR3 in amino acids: CAWRRPPSGGSHEQFL. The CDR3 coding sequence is TGTGCCTGGCGCCGACCGCCTAGCGGGGGATCTCATGAGCAGTTCTTG.